Shown below are 23 T cell receptor beta chains from a single sample sequenced in a study of beta chain features in type 1 diabetes. Study-wide points: Among patients with Type 1 diabetes, TCRB CDR3s were moderately but significantly shorter in every one of the four CD4+ subsets.

Expressed TCRB transcripts were sequenced because the entire RNA isolate underwent reverse transcription. The assay was immunoSEQ multiplex PCR, and TCRdb's table has in-frame clones only and misses some. This table holds about 160,000 clones, about 8.3% found once. For these TCRs, the target antigens are not known. Sequencing was done on a sample of central memory CD4+ T cells from blood. The source is a young woman with type 1 diabetes.

The CDR3 sequence is CASRPAGLASTDTQYF. CDR3 sequence (DNA): TGCGCCAGCAGGCCCGCCGGACTAGCTAGCACAGATACGCAGTATTTT. The rearrangement joins TRBV5-1 to TRBJ2-3; TRBD2 aligns across 8 bases. Germline CDR1 and CDR2: SGHRS and YFSETQ. This CDR3 is 16 amino acids long. The J segment lost 0 bases and the V segment lost 5 bases, leaving 8 bases of the junction unmatched.

The V and J genes are TRBV12-5 and TRBJ2-1, with TRBD2 matching over 9 bases. V gave up 0 bases and J gave up 3 bases; unmatched junction bases: 3. CDR1 is LGHNT, CDR2 FRNRAP, per germline. The CDR3 length is 16 residues. CDR3 residues: CASGLVSGSIYNEQFF. The CDR3 nucleotides are TGTGCTAGTGGTTTGGTTAGCGGGAGCATCTACAATGAGCAGTTCTTC.

This clone turned up a few times. The rearrangement uses TRBV7-2 and TRBJ2-7; no definite D call. Germline values: CDR1 SGHTA, CDR2 FQGNSA. The CDR3 is 15 amino acids. V lost 2 bases and J 0 bases, leaving 11 bases between the germline ends. For the CDR3, the DNA is TGTGCCAGCAGCTTATACAGAAAGTTCTCCTACGAGCAGTACTTC. Amino acids: CASSLYRKFSYEQYF.

The rearrangement joins TRBV29-1 to TRBJ1-5; 7 nucleotides align to TRBD1. The J segment lost 2 bases and the V segment lost 6 bases, leaving 7 bases of the junction unmatched. The CDR3 sequence is 14 residues long. CDR1 is SQVTM, CDR2 ANQGSEA, per germline. CDR3 bases: TGCAGCGTGGAGACAGGGAATGGCAATCAGCCCCAGCATTTT. Encoded protein: CSVETGNGNQPQHF. Full variable domain (outside the CDR3, taken from reference TRBV29-1 and TRBJ1-5): SAVISQKPSRDICQRGTSLTIQCQVDSQVTMMFWYRQQPGQSLTLIATANQGSEATYESGFVIDKFPISRPNLTFSTLTVSNMSPEDSSIYLCSVETGNGNQPQHFGDGTRLSIL.

The chain recombines TRBV29-1 with TRBJ2-7; D is uncertain. V gave up 2 bases and J gave up 3 bases, with 17 bases separating them. This CDR3 comprises 15 residues. CDR1 and CDR2 from the germline V gene are SQVTM and ANQGSEA. The CDR3 here is CSVERWQRSVYEQYF. CDR3 nucleotides: TGCAGCGTTGAAAGGTGGCAGAGGTCGGTCTACGAGCAGTACTTC.

This chain uses TRBV7-3 with TRBJ1-1; 8 nucleotides agree with TRBD1. CDR3 size: 13 residues. Trimming removed 5 bases from V and 3 bases from J; junction bases left unmatched: 2. Germline CDR1 reads SGHTA; CDR2 reads FQGTGA. This chain's CDR3 is CASSPDRDTEAFF. CDR3 DNA sequence: TGTGCCAGCAGCCCGGACAGGGACACTGAAGCTTTCTTT.

By its share, this clone is medium-sized (0.01 to 0.1%). This chain uses TRBV7-9 with TRBJ2-7; 8 nucleotides line up with TRBD2. CDR1 is SEHNR and CDR2 is FQNEAQ in the germline V gene (reference sequence). V shed 1 base and J 2 bases; nucleotides not matched to a gene: 4. CDR3 length: 15 amino acids. The CDR3 DNA reads TGTGCCAGCAGCTTAGTGGCAGCGGGAGCCTACGAGCAGTACTTC. This encodes CASSLVAAGAYEQYF.

The chain uses TRBV6-1 and TRBJ2-1; TRBD2 is a possible D gene (5 bases). This CDR3 has 15 residues. The V gene lost 5 bases and the J gene lost 4 bases, with 15 bases spanning the gap. The germline gives CDR1 MNHNS, CDR2 SASEGT. The chain's CDR3 is CASSPGVSGYNEQFF. The CDR3 DNA follows: TGTGCCAGCAGTCCCGGGGTCTCGGGTTACAATGAGCAGTTCTTC.

This rearrangement joins TRBV19 to TRBJ1-5; D may be TRBD1 (6 bases). Germline V gives CDR1 LNHDA, CDR2 SQIVND (reference sequence). The length of the CDR3 is 13 residues. The V and J ends lost 9 bases and 5 bases respectively, with 14 bases between them. CDR3 loop: CASQGRWDQPQHF. CDR3 nucleotide sequence: TGTGCCAGCCAGGGGAGATGGGATCAGCCCCAGCATTTT.

This chain joins TRBV30 and TRBJ1-3; D is unresolved. This CDR3 has 13 residues. From germline, CDR1 is GTSNPN and CDR2 SVGIG (reference sequence). Deletions cut 3 bases from V and 0 bases from J, with 6 bases between. The CDR3 region is CAWSRGSGNTIYF. CDR3 bases: TGTGCCTGGAGCCGGGGCTCTGGAAACACCATATATTTT.

This clone was counted only a few times. The CDR3 sequence: CASSFSLGQQTETQYF. CDR3 nucleotide sequence: TGTGCCAGCAGTTTCTCCCTTGGACAGCAAACAGAGACCCAGTACTTC. The chain has TRBV28 and TRBJ2-5; weak D call: TRBD1 (6 bases). Trimming took 3 bases from V and 4 from J, leaving 18 bases between them. CDR3 length: 16 residues. Per germline, CDR1 MDHEN and CDR2 SYDVKM.

In this sample, this clone turned up a few times. The chain combines TRBV7-2 with TRBJ1-2; D not certain. This CDR3 spans 14 amino acids. V dropped 1 base and J dropped 2 bases, with 8 bases sitting between them. Germline assignment: CDR1 SGHTA and CDR2 FQGNSA. The CDR3 spells CASSLEHRNYGYTF. In DNA, the CDR3 is TGTGCCAGCAGCTTAGAGCACAGAAACTATGGCTACACCTTC.

The chain carries TRBV5-4 and TRBJ2-5; 7 bases are a match to TRBD1. CDR3 length: 15 amino acids. Germline lookup yields CDR1 SGHNT and CDR2 YYREEE (reference sequence). The trim removed 3 bases at V and 3 bases at J, leaving 8 bases unmatched. The CDR3 coding sequence is TGTGCCAGCAGCTCCAAGGACAGGATCGAAGAGACCCAGTACTTC. Residues: CASSSKDRIEETQYF.

The genes are TRBV18 and TRBJ2-1, with 8 bases identical to TRBD2. Germline V lookup: CDR1 KGHSH, CDR2 LQKENI. With 7 bases clipped from V and 4 bases from J, the junction kept 9 bases outside the gene matches. The CDR3 totals 15 residues. The CDR3 sequence is CASCPPSGSYNEQFF. DNA of the CDR3: TGTGCCAGCTGCCCCCCTAGCGGGTCTTACAATGAGCAGTTCTTC.

At least ten counts were recorded for this clone. V usage is TRBV6-1 and J usage is TRBJ2-5; D possibly corresponds to TRBD2 (6 bases). The ends were cut back, 3 bases at V and 2 bases at J, with 7 bases in the middle. CDR1 is MNHNS and CDR2 is SASEGT in the germline V gene. The CDR3 has 13 amino acids. The CDR3 region is CASSDGTQETQYF. For the CDR3, the DNA is TGTGCCAGCAGTGACGGGACTCAAGAGACCCAGTACTTC.

Only a few counts were recorded for this clone. J is TRBJ2-5 and V is TRBV5-1; TRBD1 is a possible D gene (6 bases). The CDR3 is made up of 15 amino acids. CDR1 and CDR2 from the germline V gene are SGHRS and YFSETQ. V gave up 8 bases and J gave up 0 bases, with 17 bases separating them. CDR3 in DNA: TGCGCCAGTTCGCTCAGCCAGGGGTACCAAGAGACCCAGTACTTC. Residues: CASSLSQGYQETQYF. The entire variable domain, with the rest obtained from reference TRBV5-1 and TRBJ2-5, is as follows: KAGVTQTPRYLIKTRGQQVTLSCSPISGHRSVSWYQQTPGQGLQFLFEYFSETQRNKGNFPGRFSGRQFSNSRSEMNVSTLELGDSALYLCASSLSQGYQETQYFGPGTRLLVL.

V usage is TRBV25-1 and J usage is TRBJ2-1, with 9 bases lining up with TRBD2. CDR3 length: 14 amino acids. Trimming cost V 6 bases and J 10 bases; bases outside gene matches: 10. CDR1 MGHDK and CDR2 SYGVNS come from the germline V gene. In DNA, the CDR3 is TGTGCCAGCAGAGCGGGGGGATCCTTTTCCGAGCAGTTCTTC. Residues: CASRAGGSFSEQFF.

In this sample, this clone turned up a few times. This sequence joins TRBV4-3 and TRBJ2-1, with 9 bases aligning to TRBD2. This CDR3 region has 17 residues. Germline CDR1 reads LGHNA; CDR2 reads YSLEER. The V segment lost 3 bases and the J segment 6 bases; nucleotides outside the gene matches: 12. In DNA, the CDR3 is TGCGCCAGCAGCCAGACCTTTGGAGCGGGGGGCCCCAATGAGCAGTTCTTC. It codes for CASSQTFGAGGPNEQFF.

In its sample, this clone was seen a few times. The chain carries TRBV2 and TRBJ2-3, with D tentatively TRBD2 (6 bases). The V gene's germline CDR1 is SNHLY and CDR2 FYNNEI. This CDR3 spans 15 amino acids. V was shortened by 6 bases and J by 1 base, with 14 bases between the two germline ends. The CDR3 nucleotides are TGTGCCAGCAGGTCTAGCGATTTCGGCACAGATACGCAGTATTTT. Its protein product is CASRSSDFGTDTQYF.

This clone was observed a handful of times. The chain has TRBV15 and TRBJ2-7; 8 bases map to TRBD1. Trimming cost V 3 bases and J 4 bases; bases outside gene matches: 5. Germline V gene sequence: CDR1 LNHNV, CDR2 YYDKDF (reference sequence). This CDR3 region has 14 residues. CDR3 region: CATSSHRGVYEQYF. The CDR3 DNA sequence: TGTGCCACCAGCAGCCACAGGGGGGTATACGAGCAGTACTTC. The full variable domain, completed using reference TRBV15 and TRBJ2-7, is DAMVIQNPRYQVTQFGKPVTLSCSQTLNHNVMYWYQQKSSQAPKLLFHYYDKDFNNEADTPDNFQSRRPNTSFCFLDIRSPGLGDTAMYLCATSSHRGVYEQYFGPGTRLTVT.

This chain links TRBV7-2 with TRBJ2-1; maybe TRBD2 (5 bases). The CDR3 covers 13 residues. Germline CDR1 SGHTA, CDR2 FQGNSA. Trimming took 1 base from V and 8 from J, leaving 9 bases between them. This CDR3 reads CASSLGHSDEQFF. DNA for the CDR3: TGTGCCAGCAGCTTAGGGCATAGCGATGAGCAGTTCTTC.

This clone was found a few times. Other DNA sequences of this sample code for an identical CDR3. The chain joins TRBV9 to TRBJ2-7, with D maybe TRBD2 (5 bases). The CDR3 covers 13 residues. The V end was cut by 0 bases, the J end by 5 bases, with 9 bases between. Germline-derived CDR1 and CDR2 are SGDLS and YYNGEE. In DNA, the CDR3 is TGTGCCAGCAGCGTAGCCTTGAGGGACGAGCAGTACTTC. Its protein product is CASSVALRDEQYF.

The chain couples TRBV9 to TRBJ1-5; 9 bases map to TRBD1. CDR3 length: 15 residues. The germline gives CDR1 SGDLS, CDR2 YYNGEE. Trimming cost V 4 bases and J 2 bases; bases outside gene matches: 4. The CDR3 nucleotides read TGTGCCAGCAGCTTACAGGGGGCGGGCAATCAGCCCCAGCATTTT. This sequence encodes CASSLQGAGNQPQHF.